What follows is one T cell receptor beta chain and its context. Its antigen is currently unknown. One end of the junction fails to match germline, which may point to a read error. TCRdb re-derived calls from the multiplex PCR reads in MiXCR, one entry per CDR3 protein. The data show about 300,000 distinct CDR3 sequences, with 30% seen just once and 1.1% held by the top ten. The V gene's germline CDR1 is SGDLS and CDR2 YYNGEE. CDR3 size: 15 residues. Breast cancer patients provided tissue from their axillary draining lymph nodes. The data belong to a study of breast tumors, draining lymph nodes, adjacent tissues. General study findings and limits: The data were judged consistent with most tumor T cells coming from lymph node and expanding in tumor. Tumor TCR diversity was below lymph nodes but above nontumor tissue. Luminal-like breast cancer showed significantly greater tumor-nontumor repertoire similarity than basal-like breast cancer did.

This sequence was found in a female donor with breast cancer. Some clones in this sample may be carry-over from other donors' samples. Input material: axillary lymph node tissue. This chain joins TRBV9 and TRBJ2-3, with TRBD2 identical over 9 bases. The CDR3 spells CASSPLAGEADTRYF. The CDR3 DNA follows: TGTGCCAGCAGCCCCTTAGCGGGAGAGGCAGATACGCGGTATTTT.